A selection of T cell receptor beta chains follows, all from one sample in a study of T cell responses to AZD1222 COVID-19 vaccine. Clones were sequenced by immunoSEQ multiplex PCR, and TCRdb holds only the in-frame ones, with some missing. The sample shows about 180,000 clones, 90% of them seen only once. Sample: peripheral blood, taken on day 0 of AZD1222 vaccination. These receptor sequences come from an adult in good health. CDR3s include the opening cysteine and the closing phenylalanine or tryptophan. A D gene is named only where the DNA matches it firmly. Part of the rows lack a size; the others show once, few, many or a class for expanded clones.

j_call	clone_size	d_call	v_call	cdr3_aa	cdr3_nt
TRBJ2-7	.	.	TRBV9	CASSVDSGVPYEQYF	TGTGCCAGCAGCGTAGACTCCGGGGTCCCCTACGAGCAGTACTTC
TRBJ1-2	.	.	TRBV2	CASSPSFLKWGYTF	TGTGCCAGCAGTCCTAGTTTTCTGAAGTGGGGCTACACCTTC
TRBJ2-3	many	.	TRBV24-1	CATSDLGGAPTDTQYF	TGTGCCACCAGTGATTTGGGGGGGGCTCCCACAGATACGCAGTATTTT
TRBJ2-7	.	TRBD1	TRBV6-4	CASSDSHGPGQFSYEQYF	TGTGCCAGCAGTGACTCCCATGGTCCGGGACAGTTCTCCTACGAGCAGTACTTC
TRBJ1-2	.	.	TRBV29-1	CSVPRGYYGYTF	TGCAGCGTTCCCAGGGGATACTATGGCTACACCTTC
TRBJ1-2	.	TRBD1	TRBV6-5	CASSFTLDRSYTF	TGTGCCAGCAGTTTTACCCTGGACAGGTCCTACACCTTC
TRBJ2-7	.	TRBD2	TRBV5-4	CASSPGGTRGSYEQYF	TGTGCCAGCAGCCCGGGGGGGACTAGGGGCTCCTACGAGCAGTACTTC
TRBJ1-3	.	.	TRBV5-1	CASSLWDLASGNTIYF	TGCGCCAGCAGCCTCTGGGACCTAGCCTCTGGAAACACCATATATTTT
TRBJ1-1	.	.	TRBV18	CASSPQRGETEAFF	TGTGCCAGCTCACCACAACGGGGGGAGACTGAAGCTTTCTTT
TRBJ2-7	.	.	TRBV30	CAWSTPPLSYEQYF	TGTGCCTGGAGTACACCACCCCTCTCCTACGAGCAGTACTTC
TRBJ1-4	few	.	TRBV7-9	CASSFGGLEKLFF	TGTGCCAGCAGCTTCGGGGGGCTCGAAAAACTGTTTTTT
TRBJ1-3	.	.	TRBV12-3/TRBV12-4	CASRISGNTIYF	TGTGCCAGCAGAATCTCTGGAAACACCATATATTTT